This TCR beta chain was sequenced during a study of blood T cell repertoires in COVID-19. Study details: PBMCs, B-cell-depleted T cells, or T cells were the source of the cDNA or gDNA that made up the material.

Only in-frame clones appear in the TCRdb table, and some are missing; sequencing was by immunoSEQ multiplex PCR. The sample shows around 230,000 clones, 83% of them seen only once. The TCR sequence derives from a woman in her 50s with acute or convalescent COVID-19. Sequencing used peripheral blood.

CDR3 sequence reads: CASSATGPGANVLTF. The CDR3 DNA sequence: TGTGCCAGCAGCGCCACAGGGCCTGGGGCCAACGTCCTGACTTTC. V is TRBV9 and J is TRBJ2-6; D may be TRBD1 (6 bases). Trimming took 3 bases from V and 2 from J, leaving 9 bases between them. The CDR3 spans 15 residues. The germline CDR1 and CDR2 sequences are SGDLS and YYNGEE.